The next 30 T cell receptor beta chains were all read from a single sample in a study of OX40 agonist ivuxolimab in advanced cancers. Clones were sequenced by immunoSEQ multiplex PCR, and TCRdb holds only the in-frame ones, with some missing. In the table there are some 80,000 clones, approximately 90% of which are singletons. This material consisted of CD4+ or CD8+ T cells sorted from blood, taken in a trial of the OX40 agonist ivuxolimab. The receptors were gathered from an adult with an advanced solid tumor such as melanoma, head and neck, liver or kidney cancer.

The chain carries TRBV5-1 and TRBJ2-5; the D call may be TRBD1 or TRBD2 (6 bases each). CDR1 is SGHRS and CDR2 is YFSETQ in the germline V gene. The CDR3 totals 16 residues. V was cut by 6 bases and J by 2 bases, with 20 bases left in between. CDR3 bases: TGCGCCAGCAACGACCGGTTTACGGGGGCTCAAGAGACCCAGTACTTC. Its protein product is CASNDRFTGAQETQYF.

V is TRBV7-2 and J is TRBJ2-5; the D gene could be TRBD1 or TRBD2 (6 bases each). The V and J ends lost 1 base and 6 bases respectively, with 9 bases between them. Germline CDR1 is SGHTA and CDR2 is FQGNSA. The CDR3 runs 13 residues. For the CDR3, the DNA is TGTGCCAGCAGCTTAGAAGGGGGGAAGACCCAGTACTTC. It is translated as CASSLEGGKTQYF.

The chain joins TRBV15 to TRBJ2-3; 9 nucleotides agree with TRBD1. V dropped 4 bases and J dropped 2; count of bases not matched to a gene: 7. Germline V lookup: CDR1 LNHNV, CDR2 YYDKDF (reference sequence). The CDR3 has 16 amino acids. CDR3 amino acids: CATSTGQGILTDTQYF. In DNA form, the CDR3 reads TGTGCCACCAGCACTGGACAGGGGATCCTCACAGATACGCAGTATTTT.

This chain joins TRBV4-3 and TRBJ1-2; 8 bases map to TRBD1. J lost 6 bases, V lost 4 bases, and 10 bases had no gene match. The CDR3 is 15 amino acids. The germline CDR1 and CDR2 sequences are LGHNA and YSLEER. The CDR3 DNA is TGCGCCAGCAGCCTAACCTGGACAGGGTCTAATGGCTACACCTTC. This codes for CASSLTWTGSNGYTF.

DNA of the CDR3: TGTGCCAGCAGTTTAGGCGGGCGAAGCTACGAGCAGTACTTC. As protein: CASSLGGRSYEQYF. V gene TRBV28 combines with J gene TRBJ2-7; D possibly corresponds to TRBD2 (5 bases). The germline CDR1 and CDR2 sequences are MDHEN and SYDVKM. Trimming cost V 2 bases and J 3 bases, with 11 bases left between them. CDR3 length: 14 amino acids.

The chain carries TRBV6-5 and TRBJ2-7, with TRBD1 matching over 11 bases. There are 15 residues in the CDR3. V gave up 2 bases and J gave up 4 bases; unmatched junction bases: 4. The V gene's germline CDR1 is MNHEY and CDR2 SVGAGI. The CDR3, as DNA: TGTGCCAGCAGTTACGGAGGGACAGGGGGGTACGAGCAGTACTTC. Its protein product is CASSYGGTGGYEQYF.

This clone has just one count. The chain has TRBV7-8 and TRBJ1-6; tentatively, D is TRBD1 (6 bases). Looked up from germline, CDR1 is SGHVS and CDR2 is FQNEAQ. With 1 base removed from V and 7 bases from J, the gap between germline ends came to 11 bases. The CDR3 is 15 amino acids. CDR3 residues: CASSLGDRKNSPLHF. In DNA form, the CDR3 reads TGTGCCAGCAGCTTAGGAGACAGGAAAAATTCACCCCTCCACTTT.

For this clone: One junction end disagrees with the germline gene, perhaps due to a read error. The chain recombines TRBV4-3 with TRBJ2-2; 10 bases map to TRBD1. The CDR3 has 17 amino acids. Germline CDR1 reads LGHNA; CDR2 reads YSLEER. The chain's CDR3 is CASSQGPGQGITGELVF. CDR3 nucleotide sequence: TGCGCCAGCAGCCAGGGCCCGGGACAGGGGATCACCGGGGAGCTGGTTTTT.

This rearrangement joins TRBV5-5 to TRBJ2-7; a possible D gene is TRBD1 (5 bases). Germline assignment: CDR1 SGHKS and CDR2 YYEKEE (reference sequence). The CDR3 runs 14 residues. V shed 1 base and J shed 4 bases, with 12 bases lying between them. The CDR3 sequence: CASSLLRVPYEQYF. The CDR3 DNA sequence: TGTGCCAGCAGCTTGCTCAGGGTTCCTTACGAGCAGTACTTC.

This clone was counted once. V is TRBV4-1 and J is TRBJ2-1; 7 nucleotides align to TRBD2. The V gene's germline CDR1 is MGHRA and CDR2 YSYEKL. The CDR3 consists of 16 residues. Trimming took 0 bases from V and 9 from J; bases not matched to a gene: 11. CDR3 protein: CASSQEGGKARAEQFF. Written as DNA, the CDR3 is TGCGCCAGCAGCCAAGAGGGGGGGAAGGCTCGGGCTGAGCAGTTCTTC.

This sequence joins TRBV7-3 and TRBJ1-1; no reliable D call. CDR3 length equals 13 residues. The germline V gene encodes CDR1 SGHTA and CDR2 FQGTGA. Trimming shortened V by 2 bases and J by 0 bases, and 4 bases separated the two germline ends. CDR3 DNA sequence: TGTGCCAGCAGCTTAGGTATGAACACTGAAGCTTTCTTT. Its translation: CASSLGMNTEAFF.

For the CDR3, the DNA is TGCAGCGTTGACGGGAACGCAGATACGCAGTATTTT. Its translation: CSVDGNADTQYF. The chain carries TRBV29-1 and TRBJ2-3; a possible D gene is TRBD2 (5 bases). Trimming shortened V by 3 bases and J by 4 bases, and 8 bases separated the two germline ends. The CDR3 consists of 12 residues. The germline V gene encodes CDR1 SQVTM and CDR2 ANQGSEA.

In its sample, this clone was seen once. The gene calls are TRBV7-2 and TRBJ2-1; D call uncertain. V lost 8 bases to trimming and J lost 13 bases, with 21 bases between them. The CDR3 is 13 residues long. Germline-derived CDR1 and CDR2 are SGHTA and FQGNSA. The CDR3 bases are TGTGCCAGCGGTGCCCAAATCGGCGGACCCCAGTTCTTC. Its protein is CASGAQIGGPQFF. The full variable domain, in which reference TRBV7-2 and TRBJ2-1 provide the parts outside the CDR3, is GAGVSQSPSNKVTEKGKDVELRCDPISGHTALYWYRQSLGQGLEFLIYFQGNSAPDKSGLPSDRFSAERTGGSVSTLTIQRTQQEDSAVYLCASGAQIGGPQFFGPGTRLTVL.

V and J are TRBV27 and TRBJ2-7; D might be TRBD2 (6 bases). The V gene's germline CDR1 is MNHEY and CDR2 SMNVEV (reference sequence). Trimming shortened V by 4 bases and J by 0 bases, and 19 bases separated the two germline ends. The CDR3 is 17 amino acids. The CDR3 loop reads CASSYLTRGLPSYEQYF. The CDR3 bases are TGTGCCAGCAGTTATCTCACCCGGGGACTCCCCTCCTACGAGCAGTACTTC.

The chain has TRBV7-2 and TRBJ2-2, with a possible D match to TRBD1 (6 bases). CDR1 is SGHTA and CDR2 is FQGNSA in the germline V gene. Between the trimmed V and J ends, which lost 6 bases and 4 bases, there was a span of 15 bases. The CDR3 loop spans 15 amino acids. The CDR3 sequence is CASRYDRTSTGELFF. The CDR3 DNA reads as TGTGCCAGCAGATACGACAGGACTTCCACCGGGGAGCTGTTTTTT.

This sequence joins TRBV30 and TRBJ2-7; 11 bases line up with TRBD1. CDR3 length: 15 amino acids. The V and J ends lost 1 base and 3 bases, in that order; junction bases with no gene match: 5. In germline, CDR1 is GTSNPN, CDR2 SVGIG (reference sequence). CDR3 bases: TGTGCCTGGAGTGGCGGACAGGGGGCATTCTACGAGCAGTACTTC. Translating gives CAWSGGQGAFYEQYF.

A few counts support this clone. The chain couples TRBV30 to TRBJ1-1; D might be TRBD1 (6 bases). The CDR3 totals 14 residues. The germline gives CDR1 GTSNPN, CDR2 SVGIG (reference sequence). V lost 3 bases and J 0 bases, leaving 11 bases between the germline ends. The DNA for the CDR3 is TGTGCCTGGAGACGGGACAACATGAACACTGAAGCTTTCTTT. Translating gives CAWRRDNMNTEAFF. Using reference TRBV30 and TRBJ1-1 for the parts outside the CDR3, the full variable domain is SQTIHQWPATLVQPVGSPLSLECTVEGTSNPNLYWYRQAAGRGLQLLFYSVGIGQISSEVPQNLSASRPQDRQFILSSKKLLLSDSGFYLCAWRRDNMNTEAFFGQGTRLTVV.

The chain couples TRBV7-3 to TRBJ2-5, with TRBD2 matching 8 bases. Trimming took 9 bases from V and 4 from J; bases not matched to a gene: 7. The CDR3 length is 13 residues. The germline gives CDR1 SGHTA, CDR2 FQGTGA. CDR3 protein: CASSGAGIETQYF. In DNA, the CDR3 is TGTGCCAGTAGCGGGGCTGGAATAGAGACCCAGTACTTC.

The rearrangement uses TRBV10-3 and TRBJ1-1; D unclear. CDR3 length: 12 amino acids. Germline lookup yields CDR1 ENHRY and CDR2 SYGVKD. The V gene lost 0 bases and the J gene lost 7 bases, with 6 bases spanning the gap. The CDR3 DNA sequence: TGTGCCATCAGTGAGTCCTACAGTGAAGCTTTCTTT. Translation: CAISESYSEAFF.

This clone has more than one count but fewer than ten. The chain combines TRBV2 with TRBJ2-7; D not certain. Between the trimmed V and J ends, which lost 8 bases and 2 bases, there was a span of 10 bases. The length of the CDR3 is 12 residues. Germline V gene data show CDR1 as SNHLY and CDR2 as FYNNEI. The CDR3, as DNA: TGTGCCAGCCGAGTAGTAGCCTACGAGCAGTACTTC. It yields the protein CASRVVAYEQYF.

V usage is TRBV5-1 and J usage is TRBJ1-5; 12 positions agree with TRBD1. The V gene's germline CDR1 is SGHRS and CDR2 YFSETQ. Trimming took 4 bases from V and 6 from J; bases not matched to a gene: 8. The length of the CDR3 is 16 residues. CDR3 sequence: CASSPMGQGASQPQHF. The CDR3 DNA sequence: TGCGCCAGCAGCCCGATGGGACAGGGGGCGTCTCAGCCCCAGCATTTT.

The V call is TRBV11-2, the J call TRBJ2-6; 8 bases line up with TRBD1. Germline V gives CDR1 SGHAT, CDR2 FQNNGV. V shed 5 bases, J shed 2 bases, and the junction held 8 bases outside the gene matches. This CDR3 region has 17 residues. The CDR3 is CASSGRGRSTGANVLTF. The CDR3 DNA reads TGTGCCAGCAGCGGCAGGGGGCGCAGCACTGGGGCCAACGTCCTGACTTTC.

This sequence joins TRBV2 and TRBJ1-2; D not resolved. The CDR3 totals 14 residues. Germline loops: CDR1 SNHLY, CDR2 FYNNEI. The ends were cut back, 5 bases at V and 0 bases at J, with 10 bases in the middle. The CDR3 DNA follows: TGTGCCAGCAGTCAGGACGGATCTAACTATGGCTACACCTTC. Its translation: CASSQDGSNYGYTF.

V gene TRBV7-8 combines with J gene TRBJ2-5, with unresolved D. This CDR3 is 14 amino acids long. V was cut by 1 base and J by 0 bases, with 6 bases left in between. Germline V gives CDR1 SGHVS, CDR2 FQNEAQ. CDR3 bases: TGTGCCAGCAGCTTAGACAGAAACCAAGAGACCCAGTACTTC. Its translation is CASSLDRNQETQYF.

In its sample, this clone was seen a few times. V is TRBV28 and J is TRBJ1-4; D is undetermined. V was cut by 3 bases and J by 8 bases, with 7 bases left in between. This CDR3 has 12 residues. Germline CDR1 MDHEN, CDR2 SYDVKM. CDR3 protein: CASSFLREKLFF. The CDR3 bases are TGTGCCAGCAGTTTCCTACGGGAAAAACTGTTTTTT.

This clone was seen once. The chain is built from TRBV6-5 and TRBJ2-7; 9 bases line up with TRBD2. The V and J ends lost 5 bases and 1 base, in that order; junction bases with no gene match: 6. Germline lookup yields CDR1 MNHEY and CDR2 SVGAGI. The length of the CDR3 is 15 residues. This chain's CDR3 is CASSPGLAASYEQYF. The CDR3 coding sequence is TGTGCCAGCAGTCCGGGACTAGCTGCATCCTACGAGCAGTACTTC.

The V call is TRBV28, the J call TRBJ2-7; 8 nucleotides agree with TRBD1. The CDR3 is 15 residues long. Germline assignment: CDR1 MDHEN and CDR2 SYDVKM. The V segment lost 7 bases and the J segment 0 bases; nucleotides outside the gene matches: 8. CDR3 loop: CASTVDRARSYEQYF. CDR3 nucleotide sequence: TGTGCCAGCACCGTGGACAGGGCCCGCTCCTACGAGCAGTACTTC. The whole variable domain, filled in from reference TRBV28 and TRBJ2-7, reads DVKVTQSSRYLVKRTGEKVFLECVQDMDHENMFWYRQDPGLGLRLIYFSYDVKMKEKGDIPEGYSVSREKKERFSLILESASTNQTSMYLCASTVDRARSYEQYFGPGTRLTVT.

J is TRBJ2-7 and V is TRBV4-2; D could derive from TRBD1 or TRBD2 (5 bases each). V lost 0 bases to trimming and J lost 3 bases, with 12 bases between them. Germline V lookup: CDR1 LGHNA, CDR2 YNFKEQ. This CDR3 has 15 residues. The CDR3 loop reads CASSQDGAGIYEQYF. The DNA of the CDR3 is TGTGCCAGCAGCCAAGATGGGGCCGGGATCTACGAGCAGTACTTC.

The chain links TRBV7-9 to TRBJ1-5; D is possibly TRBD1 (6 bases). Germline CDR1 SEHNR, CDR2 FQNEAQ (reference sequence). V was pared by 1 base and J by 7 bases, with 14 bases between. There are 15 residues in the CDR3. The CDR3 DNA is TGTGCCAGCAGCTTAGAGGGGGGGGACATGCAGCCCCAGCATTTT. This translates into CASSLEGGDMQPQHF.

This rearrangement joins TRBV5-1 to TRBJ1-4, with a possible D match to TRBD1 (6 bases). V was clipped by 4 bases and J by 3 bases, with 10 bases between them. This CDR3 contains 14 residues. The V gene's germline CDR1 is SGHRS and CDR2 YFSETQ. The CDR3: CASSRDTANEKLFF. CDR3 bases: TGCGCCAGCAGCCGGGACACAGCTAATGAAAAACTGTTTTTT.